This record concerns one T cell receptor (beta chain) sequence. The entry originates in a study of cytomegalovirus exposure and HLA in healthy donors. The CDR3 length is 17 residues. The V segment lost 6 bases and the J segment 0 bases; nucleotides outside the gene matches: 7. Germline CDR1 reads MNHEY; CDR2 reads SMNVEV (reference sequence). Profiling relied on immunoSEQ multiplex PCR, and the TCRdb table lists in-frame clones only, not all of them. The table shows roughly 100,000 clones, with 85% occurring only once. Sequenced input: PBMCs. This clonotype originated in a young man in good health and CMV-seropositive. The chain employs TRBV27 and TRBJ2-7; 14 nucleotides line up with TRBD2. The CDR3 loop is CASRGTSGSEFSYEQYF. The CDR3 DNA is TGTGCCAGCAGGGGGACTAGCGGGAGCGAATTCTCCTACGAGCAGTACTTC.